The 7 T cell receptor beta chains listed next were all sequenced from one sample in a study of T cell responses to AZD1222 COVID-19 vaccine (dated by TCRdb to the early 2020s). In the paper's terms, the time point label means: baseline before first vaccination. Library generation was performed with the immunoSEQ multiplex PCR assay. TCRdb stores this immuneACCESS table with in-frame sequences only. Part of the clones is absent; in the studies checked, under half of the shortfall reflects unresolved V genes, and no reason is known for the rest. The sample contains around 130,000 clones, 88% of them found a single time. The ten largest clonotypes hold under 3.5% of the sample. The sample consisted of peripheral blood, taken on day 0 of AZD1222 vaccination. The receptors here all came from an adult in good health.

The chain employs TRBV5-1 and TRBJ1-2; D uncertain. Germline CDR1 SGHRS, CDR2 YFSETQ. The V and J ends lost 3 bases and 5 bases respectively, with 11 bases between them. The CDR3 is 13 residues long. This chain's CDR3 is CASSYGGEYGYTF. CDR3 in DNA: TGCGCCAGCAGCTACGGTGGGGAGTATGGCTACACCTTC.

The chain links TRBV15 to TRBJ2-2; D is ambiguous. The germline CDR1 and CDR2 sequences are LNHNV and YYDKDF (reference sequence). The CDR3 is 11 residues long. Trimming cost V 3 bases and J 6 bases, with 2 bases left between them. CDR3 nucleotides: TGTGCCACCAGCAGGGCCGGGGAGCTGTTTTTT. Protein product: CATSRAGELFF.

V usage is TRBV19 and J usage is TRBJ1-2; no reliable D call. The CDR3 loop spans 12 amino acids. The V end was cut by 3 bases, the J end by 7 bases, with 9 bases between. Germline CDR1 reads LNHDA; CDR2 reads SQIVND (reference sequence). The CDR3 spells CASSMAESGYTF. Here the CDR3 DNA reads TGTGCCAGTAGTATGGCGGAAAGTGGCTACACCTTC.

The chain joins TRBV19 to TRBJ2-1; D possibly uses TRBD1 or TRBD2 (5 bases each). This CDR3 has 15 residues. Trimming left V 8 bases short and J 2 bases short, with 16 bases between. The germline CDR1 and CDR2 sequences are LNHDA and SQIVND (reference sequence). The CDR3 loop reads CASWSRGTAYNEQFF. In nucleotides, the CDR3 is TGTGCCAGTTGGTCGAGGGGCACGGCCTACAATGAGCAGTTCTTC.

The CDR3 DNA reads TGTGCTAGTGCCAAAAGGGGGCTAGCGGGAGGGTACGACTACAATGAGCAGTTCTTC. It yields the protein CASAKRGLAGGYDYNEQFF. The V and J genes are TRBV12-5 and TRBJ2-1, with 12 bases matching TRBD2. Looked up from germline, CDR1 is LGHNT and CDR2 is FRNRAP. The J segment lost 3 bases and the V segment lost 7 bases, leaving 16 bases of the junction unmatched. This CDR3 region has 19 residues.

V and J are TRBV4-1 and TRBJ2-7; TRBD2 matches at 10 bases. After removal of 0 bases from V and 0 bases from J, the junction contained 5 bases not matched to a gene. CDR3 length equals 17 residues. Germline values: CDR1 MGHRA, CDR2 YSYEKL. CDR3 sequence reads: CASSQETSGPSSYEQYF. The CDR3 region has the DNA TGCGCCAGCAGCCAAGAGACTAGCGGGCCTTCCTCCTACGAGCAGTACTTC.

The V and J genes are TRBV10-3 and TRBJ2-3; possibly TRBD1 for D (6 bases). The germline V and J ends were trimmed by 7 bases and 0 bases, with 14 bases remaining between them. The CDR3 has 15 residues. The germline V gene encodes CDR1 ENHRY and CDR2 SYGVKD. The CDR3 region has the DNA TGTGCCATCACCCCCGGGACAACAAGCACAGATACGCAGTATTTT. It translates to CAITPGTTSTDTQYF.